The sequence of this T cell receptor (beta chain) was determined in a study of blood T cell repertoires in COVID-19. Study background: Researchers got acute and convalescent COVID-19 samples from the United States, Italy and Spain. The cDNA or gDNA used as material had been derived from T cells, B-cell-depleted T cells, or PBMCs.

The V segment lost 3 bases and the J segment 3 bases; nucleotides outside the gene matches: 12. Looked up from germline, CDR1 is MNHEY and CDR2 is SVGEGT. CDR3 length: 17 residues. Authors' analysis steps: Estimation of nucleated cell counts relied on the amplification of reference gene primers. Some clones are missing from TCRdb's copy, which holds only in-frame ones; the method was immunoSEQ multiplex PCR. V, J and clone size are taken as reported in that table, and D and trimming were inferred from the DNA itself. The table records around 92,000 clones, roughly 87% of them present only once. This clone appeared a few times.

The chain combines TRBV6-2 or TRBV6-3 with TRBJ1-1; 8 nucleotides line up with TRBD1. The sequence was obtained from a woman over 75 with active COVID-19. Material: peripheral blood. In nucleotides, the CDR3 is TGTGCCAGCAGTTATAGCTCGAGACAGGGGTGGGACACTGAAGCTTTCTTT. Its protein product is CASSYSSRQGWDTEAFF.